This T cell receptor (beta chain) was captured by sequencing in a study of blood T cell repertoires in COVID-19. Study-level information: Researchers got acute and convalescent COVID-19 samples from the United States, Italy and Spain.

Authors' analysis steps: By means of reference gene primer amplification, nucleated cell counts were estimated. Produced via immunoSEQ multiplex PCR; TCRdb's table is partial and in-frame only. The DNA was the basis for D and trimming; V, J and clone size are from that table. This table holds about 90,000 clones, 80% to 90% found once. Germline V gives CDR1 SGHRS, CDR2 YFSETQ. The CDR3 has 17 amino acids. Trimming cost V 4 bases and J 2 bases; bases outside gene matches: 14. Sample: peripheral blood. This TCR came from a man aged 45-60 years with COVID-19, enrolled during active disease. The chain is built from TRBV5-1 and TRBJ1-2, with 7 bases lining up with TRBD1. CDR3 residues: CASSDIVHRGTNYGYTF. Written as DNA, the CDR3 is TGCGCCAGCAGCGACATTGTTCACAGGGGAACGAACTATGGCTACACCTTC.